This TCR beta chain comes out of a study of patients and donors after allogeneic stem cell transplantation. Each CDR3 protein is one row after TCRdb ran MiXCR on the RT-PCR reads. The top ten clones hold 25% to 30% of a sample with more than 150,000 distinct CDR3 sequences, approximately 24% of them seen once. The CDR3 loop spans 17 amino acids. V lost 6 bases and J lost 4; bases outside the gene matches: 14. The J gene is TRBJ1-5, the V gene TRBV12-3 or TRBV12-4; 8 nucleotides line up with TRBD1. Sequencing used blood, either unsorted or a sorted T cell fraction (not recorded which). The clonotype was recovered from a human donor who was either an allogeneic HSCT recipient or a stem cell or donor lymphocyte infusion donor (not recorded which). It is not recorded whose cells these are; they may come from a transplant donor. CDR3 nucleotides: TGTGCCAGCAGCCGAGATCTCCCGGGACAGGTTAATCAGCCCCAGCATTTT. Its protein is CASSRDLPGQVNQPQHF.